The rows below give T cell receptor beta chains drawn from one sample of a study of blood T cell repertoires in COVID-19. Data came from immunoSEQ multiplex PCR; TCRdb stores just in-frame clones and leaves some out. Found here are about 260,000 clones, under 90% of them singletons; the top ten hold roughly a tenth. Sequenced sample: peripheral blood. The source of these receptors is a woman aged 45-59 years who had recovered from COVID-19. Both conserved end residues are part of each CDR3. A D gene is named only where the DNA matches it firmly. Only some rows state a clone size, as once, few, many or a class for expanded clones.

V	J	size	D	CDR3	DNA
TRBV3-1/TRBV3-2	TRBJ1-2	NA	TRBD1	CASSQDPSGQAYYGYTF	TGTGCCAGCAGCCAAGATCCCTCGGGACAGGCTTACTATGGCTACACCTTC
TRBV18	TRBJ2-7	few	NA	CASSPPGPPTLYEQYF	TGTGCCAGCTCACCCCCGGGTCCACCTACCCTCTACGAGCAGTACTTC
TRBV28	TRBJ1-6	NA	NA	CASSFVQSRAYNSPLHF	TGTGCCAGCAGTTTTGTTCAGTCCCGGGCCTATAATTCACCCCTCCACTTT
TRBV28	TRBJ1-4	NA	TRBD1	CASSLIRQGITNEKLFF	TGTGCCAGCAGTTTGATCCGACAGGGGATCACTAATGAAAAACTGTTTTTT
TRBV7-2	TRBJ2-3	NA	NA	CASSVRHEGADTQYF	TGTGCCAGCAGCGTGCGCCATGAGGGGGCAGATACGCAGTATTTT
TRBV7-9	TRBJ2-1	NA	TRBD2	CASSWAGTSGSGEQFF	TGTGCCAGCAGCTGGGCCGGGACTAGCGGGAGTGGTGAGCAGTTCTTC
TRBV6-6	TRBJ2-1	NA	NA	CASSYAGNGEQFF	TGTGCCAGCAGTTACGCAGGTAACGGTGAGCAGTTCTTC
TRBV9	TRBJ2-1	NA	NA	CASSNTGYNEQFF	TGTGCCAGCAGCAATACAGGCTACAATGAGCAGTTCTTC
TRBV18	TRBJ2-7	NA	TRBD2	CASSPGLAGGVEQYF	TGTGCCAGCTCACCAGGACTAGCGGGAGGGGTCGAGCAGTACTTC
TRBV30	TRBJ2-7	NA	NA	CAWSVGGVVYEQYF	TGTGCCTGGAGCGTAGGGGGAGTAGTTTACGAGCAGTACTTC
TRBV9	TRBJ1-6	few	NA	CASSGTGIDNSPLHF	TGTGCCAGCAGCGGAACAGGGATAGATAATTCACCCCTCCACTTT
TRBV28	TRBJ2-1	NA	TRBD2	CASILSGRVEQFF	TGTGCCAGCATCCTAAGCGGGAGAGTTGAGCAGTTCTTC
TRBV29-1	TRBJ2-3	NA	NA	CSVGAWGEDTQYF	TGCAGCGTCGGAGCTTGGGGGGAAGATACGCAGTATTTT
TRBV24-1	TRBJ2-2	NA	NA	CATSDRTWVTGELFF	TGTGCCACCAGCGACAGGACGTGGGTGACCGGGGAGCTGTTTTTT
TRBV7-2	TRBJ2-7	NA	NA	CASSLYIGEQYF	TGTGCCAGCAGCTTATATATCGGCGAGCAGTACTTC
TRBV27	TRBJ2-2	once	TRBD1	CASSLEPPGQGSPGELFF	TGTGCCAGCAGTTTAGAGCCTCCGGGACAGGGGTCCCCCGGGGAGCTGTTTTTT
TRBV19	TRBJ1-2	NA	NA	CASRKTLTGVYGYTF	TGTGCCAGCCGAAAGACCCTGACAGGCGTGTATGGCTACACCTTC
TRBV7-2	TRBJ1-2	NA	NA	CASSFRELLGYGYTF	TGTGCCAGCAGCTTCCGGGAGCTTCTAGGCTATGGCTACACCTTC
TRBV18	TRBJ2-7	NA	NA	CASSLQGLYEQYF	TGTGCCAGCTCATTACAGGGATTGTACGAGCAGTACTTC
TRBV29-1	TRBJ2-7	NA	TRBD1	CSVVGTGSQYF	TGCAGCGTCGTGGGGACAGGGAGTCAGTACTTC
TRBV5-6	TRBJ1-4	once	NA	CASRSRDNEKLFF	TGTGCCAGCAGGTCCAGGGATAATGAAAAACTGTTTTTT
TRBV24-1	TRBJ2-5	NA	NA	CATSDFSGETQYF	TGTGCCACCAGTGATTTCAGTGGAGAGACCCAGTACTTC
TRBV6-2/TRBV6-3	TRBJ2-1	NA	TRBD2	CASSYGTSTYNEQFF	TGTGCCAGCAGTTACGGGACTAGCACCTACAATGAGCAGTTCTTC
TRBV27	TRBJ2-2	NA	TRBD2	CASSRRGSGGTNTGELFF	TGTGCCAGCAGCCGTAGGGGTAGCGGGGGAACGAACACCGGGGAGCTGTTTTTT
TRBV5-4	TRBJ1-4	few	NA	CASSLDQGGEKLFF	TGTGCCAGCAGCTTGGACCAGGGAGGCGAAAAACTGTTTTTT
TRBV7-9	TRBJ2-7	NA	NA	CATRGSDYEQYF	TGTGCCACCAGGGGCAGTGACTACGAGCAGTACTTC
TRBV6-5	TRBJ2-7	NA	TRBD2	CASSRGREAYEQYF	TGTGCCAGCAGTCGGGGGCGGGAGGCGTACGAGCAGTACTTC
TRBV20-1	TRBJ1-6	NA	TRBD1	CSASPRGLNSPLHF	TGCAGTGCTAGTCCCAGGGGGCTTAATTCACCCCTCCACTTT
TRBV5-4	TRBJ1-6	once	NA	CASSLGDSPLHF	TGTGCCAGCAGCTTAGGGGATTCACCCCTCCACTTT
TRBV6-2/TRBV6-3	TRBJ2-7	NA	NA	CASSYSITPYEQYF	TGTGCCAGCAGTTATAGTATCACCCCCTACGAGCAGTACTTC
TRBV19	TRBJ2-7	NA	TRBD2	CASSGPGVAGNSYEQYF	TGTGCCAGTAGTGGGCCGGGAGTAGCGGGGAACTCCTACGAGCAGTACTTC
TRBV28	TRBJ2-2	NA	NA	CASSWAGFVANTGELFF	TGTGCCAGCAGTTGGGCGGGTTTCGTCGCGAACACCGGGGAGCTGTTTTTT
TRBV2	TRBJ2-1	NA	TRBD1	CASTIRDSYNEQFF	TGTGCCAGCACCATCCGGGACAGCTACAATGAGCAGTTCTTC
TRBV5-1	TRBJ2-4	NA	NA	CASSLDGGKNIQYF	TGCGCCAGCAGCTTGGATGGGGGGAAAAACATTCAGTACTTC
TRBV28	TRBJ2-7	NA	TRBD1	CASSLSAGGNERYF	TGTGCCAGCAGTTTATCGGCAGGGGGCAACGAGCGGTACTTC
TRBV29-1	TRBJ2-5	NA	NA	CSVERQAQETQYF	TGCAGCGTTGAAAGACAGGCCCAAGAGACCCAGTACTTC
TRBV28	TRBJ1-2	NA	TRBD1	CASSLLTGTGGGGYTF	TGTGCCAGCAGTTTATTGACGGGGACAGGGGGAGGAGGCTACACCTTC
TRBV3-1/TRBV3-2	TRBJ2-1	NA	TRBD2	CASSLHGGGGYNEQFF	TGTGCCAGCAGCCTCCACGGGGGCGGGGGGTACAATGAGCAGTTCTTC
TRBV7-8	TRBJ1-2	NA	NA	CASSLSGFQGTGDGYTF	TGTGCCAGCAGCTTAAGTGGCTTCCAGGGGACGGGCGATGGCTACACCTTC
TRBV7-6	TRBJ2-5	once	TRBD2	CASSLTGLAGVGQETQYF	TGTGCCAGCAGCTTAACGGGACTAGCGGGGGTGGGACAAGAGACCCAGTACTTC
TRBV28	TRBJ1-2	NA	NA	CASRPTGPGGYTF	TGTGCCAGCAGGCCCACAGGGCCCGGAGGCTACACCTTC
TRBV2	TRBJ1-2	NA	NA	CASSLRTSNYGYTF	TGTGCCAGCAGTCTGAGGACTTCTAACTATGGCTACACCTTC
TRBV7-3	TRBJ2-2	NA	NA	CASSWTANTGELFF	TGTGCCAGCAGCTGGACAGCGAACACCGGGGAGCTGTTTTTT
TRBV7-9	TRBJ1-2	NA	TRBD1	CASSLAPTGAGGYTF	TGTGCCAGCAGCTTAGCTCCGACAGGGGCCGGTGGCTACACCTTC
TRBV6-4	TRBJ2-2	once	NA	CATGRGTGELFF	TGTGCCACCGGGCGCGGGACCGGGGAGCTGTTTTTT
TRBV3-1/TRBV3-2	TRBJ2-1	NA	NA	CASSQNPSSYNEQFF	TGTGCCAGCAGCCAAAACCCCAGCTCCTACAATGAGCAGTTCTTC
TRBV28	TRBJ2-1	NA	TRBD2	CASRQGGRGYNEQFF	TGTGCCAGCAGGCAGGGCGGGAGAGGATACAATGAGCAGTTCTTC
TRBV27	TRBJ2-1	NA	NA	CASSWGNDEQFF	TGTGCCAGCAGTTGGGGCAACGATGAGCAGTTCTTC
TRBV29-1	TRBJ1-1	NA	NA	CSVYTVNTEAFF	TGCAGCGTTTATACAGTGAACACTGAAGCTTTCTTT
TRBV29-1	TRBJ1-2	NA	TRBD1	CSVTGQGNYGYTF	TGCAGCGTGACGGGACAGGGAAACTATGGCTACACCTTC
TRBV27	TRBJ2-7	NA	TRBD1	CASSPTGTGIYEQYF	TGTGCCAGCAGCCCTACCGGGACAGGGATCTACGAGCAGTACTTC
TRBV15	TRBJ1-4	NA	NA	CATSRGAGGEKLFF	TGTGCCACCAGCAGAGGGGCCGGGGGTGAAAAACTGTTTTTT
TRBV19	TRBJ2-7	NA	TRBD2	CASSLSGSLGYEQYF	TGTGCCAGTAGTCTTAGCGGGAGCCTTGGTTACGAGCAGTACTTC
TRBV24-1	TRBJ1-5	NA	NA	CATSAHGSNQPQHF	TGTGCCACCAGCGCCCACGGTAGCAATCAGCCCCAGCATTTT
TRBV5-4	TRBJ1-6	NA	NA	CASSLDRGLNSPLHF	TGTGCCAGCAGCTTAGATAGGGGGTTGAATTCACCCCTCCACTTT
TRBV7-2	TRBJ2-1	NA	NA	CASSLELAGNEQFF	TGTGCCAGCAGCCTAGAACTAGCCGGCAATGAGCAGTTCTTC
TRBV7-9	TRBJ1-1	once	NA	CASSSQDTSQAKRGTEAFF	TGTGCCAGCAGCTCACAAGATACTAGCCAGGCCAAGCGCGGCACTGAAGCTTTCTTT
TRBV10-3	TRBJ2-3	NA	NA	CAISGSERVDTQYF	TGTGCCATCAGTGGGTCGGAGAGGGTGGATACGCAGTATTTT